The clone carrying this T cell receptor beta chain was recorded a few times. No antigen is known for it. TCR beta cDNA libraries had unique molecular identifiers. TCRdb redid the calling of the PCR reads with MiXCR, one entry per CDR3 protein. The table shows 150,000 to 200,000 distinct CDR3 sequences, with around 36% occurring only once. The entry originates in a study of post-analysis software for immune sequencing data. Study-wide results and caveats: Elevated frequency relative to controls characterized 4 or 5 TRBV segments in patients, TRBV5-6, TRBV5-1 and TRBV20-1 among them.

Trimming took 7 bases from V and 5 from J; bases not matched to a gene: 12. The germline V gene has CDR1 MNHNY and CDR2 SVGAGI (reference sequence). The CDR3 has 16 amino acids. The sequences come from blood, collected after autologous hematopoietic stem cell transplantation. The receptor comes from a girl aged 10 to 17 with multiple sclerosis. This chain links TRBV6-6 with TRBJ2-3; 10 nucleotides agree with TRBD2. The CDR3 DNA sequence: TGTGCCAGCATCGAACTAGCGGGATATACGGGAGATACGCAGTATTTT. Residues: CASIELAGYTGDTQYF.